These T cell receptor beta chains were read from a single sample in a study of T cells expressing NK-cell markers. From the 5' RACE reads, TCRdb lists one entry per CDR3 protein and no DNA. The table lists hundreds of thousands of distinct CDR3 sequences. The sequenced material came from blood T cells: a sorted CD56 or NKG2C T cell subset, CD4+ or CD8+ T cells, or bulk PBMC T cells (not recorded which). The receptors originated from a man aged 18-69 years in good health. CDR3s include the opening cysteine and the closing phenylalanine or tryptophan. Fields, in order: V gene, J gene, CDR3 protein.

TRBV6-2/TRBV6-3	TRBJ2-1	CASSLRRQGLSGGIYNEQFF
TRBV2	TRBJ2-4	CASTSGLAGENIQYF
TRBV2	TRBJ2-1	CASKGGPLDEQFF
TRBV20-1	TRBJ2-7	CSARRPSGGVSEQYF
TRBV7-9	TRBJ1-1	CASSLGGSKMNTEAFF
TRBV11-2	TRBJ2-1	CASSLLPNPFRGVGSYNEQFF
TRBV7-9	TRBJ2-1	CASSFLPKTYEQFF
TRBV7-9	TRBJ2-5	CASSRHQETQYF
TRBV20-1	TRBJ2-1	CSGREKNNEQFF
TRBV18	TRBJ2-3	CASSSNRGRDTQYF
TRBV7-2	TRBJ2-7	CASSLGGLAGGNEQYF
TRBV7-2	TRBJ2-5	CASSPQHGGRETQYF
TRBV15	TRBJ2-2	CATSRVAVGTGELFF
TRBV12-1	TRBJ2-1	CASSSPRDRGYNEQFF
TRBV7-9	TRBJ1-6	CASSLDQAPLHF
TRBV5-6	TRBJ1-1	CASSWLGGTEAFF
TRBV2	TRBJ2-1	CASRPGGLAAYNEQFF
TRBV27	TRBJ2-2	CASSFRDSTTGELFF
TRBV20-1	TRBJ2-7	CSARVSRTPREQYF
TRBV12-3/TRBV12-4	TRBJ1-3	CASSRQDTGNTIYF
TRBV12-3/TRBV12-4	TRBJ2-1	CASRPPGVYNEQFF
TRBV7-2	TRBJ2-5	CASNLIGQLIRGETQYF
TRBV19	TRBJ2-3	CASRSQGSSTDTQYF
TRBV4-2	TRBJ2-3	CASSQERGLAGSTDTQYF
TRBV12-3/TRBV12-4	TRBJ1-6	CASSPSGQGYSPLHF
TRBV19	TRBJ2-3	CASSIKPGLGDTQYF